What follows are 31 T cell receptor beta chains derived from one specimen sequenced in a study of T cells after yellow fever vaccination. TCRdb redid the calling of the 5' RACE reads with MiXCR, one entry per CDR3 protein. The profile covers 320,000 or so distinct CDR3 sequences, with around 8.1% appearing a single time and 15% to 20% taken by the ten largest. This material consisted of PBMCs, taken roughly seven weeks after the first yellow fever vaccination. The source is a young man who received the YFV17D yellow fever vaccine.

In its sample, this clonotype was seen a few times. The V and J genes are TRBV10-3 and TRBJ1-2; possibly TRBD1 for D (6 bases). CDR3 size: 13 residues. The germline V and J ends were trimmed by 3 bases and 4 bases, with 9 bases remaining between them. Germline V lookup: CDR1 ENHRY, CDR2 SYGVKD. This CDR3 is CAISDGQIYGYTF. CDR3 DNA: TGTGCCATCAGTGACGGACAGATCTATGGCTACACCTTC.

This chain uses TRBV20-1 with TRBJ2-1, with TRBD2 matching over 10 bases. Germline lookup yields CDR1 DFQATT and CDR2 SNEGSKA (reference sequence). V gave up 3 bases and J gave up 7 bases; unmatched junction bases: 12. The CDR3 totals 16 residues. In DNA form, the CDR3 reads TGCAGTGCTAGGAGATTCAGCGGGGGGGCCAGTAATGAGCAGTTCTTC. Its translation: CSARRFSGGASNEQFF.

This clonotype was counted only a few times. The chain employs TRBV6-2 or TRBV6-3 and TRBJ2-3; 7 bases align to TRBD1. CDR3 length equals 14 residues. Germline CDR1 and CDR2: MNHEY and SVGEGT. Trimming cost V 6 bases and J 5 bases; bases outside gene matches: 8. The CDR3 protein is CASRRQGVGDTQYF. The CDR3 DNA reads TGTGCCAGCAGGCGCCAGGGGGTGGGAGATACGCAGTATTTT.

The chain couples TRBV20-1 to TRBJ1-2; TRBD1 might be the D (5 bases). Germline CDR1 and CDR2: DFQATT and SNEGSKA (reference sequence). The V and J ends lost 5 bases and 5 bases respectively, with 21 bases between them. The CDR3 contains 15 residues. The CDR3 nucleotides read TGCAGTGCTGCGGTTCATGCGGGGACGGGATATGGCTACACCTTC. It is translated as CSAAVHAGTGYGYTF.

V gene TRBV12-3 or TRBV12-4 combines with J gene TRBJ1-6; D is undetermined. This CDR3 region has 12 residues. V lost 2 bases to trimming and J lost 9 bases, with 5 bases between them. This CDR3 reads CASSLPRSPLHF. The CDR3 bases are TGTGCCAGCAGTTTACCGCGTTCACCCCTCCACTTT.

J is TRBJ2-3 and V is TRBV4-1; no reliable D call. Germline CDR1 MGHRA, CDR2 YSYEKL. V lost 3 bases to trimming and J lost 0 bases, with 7 bases between them. The CDR3 consists of 14 residues. Here the CDR3 DNA reads TGCGCCAGCAGCCAGTTCCCTAGCACAGATACGCAGTATTTT. Amino acid sequence: CASSQFPSTDTQYF.

The chain employs TRBV30 and TRBJ1-6, with TRBD1 matching 9 bases. The germline V gene encodes CDR1 GTSNPN and CDR2 SVGIG (reference sequence). The CDR3 totals 17 residues. Trimming cost V 4 bases and J 7 bases; bases outside gene matches: 14. The CDR3 reads CAWTGGQGPRGNSPLHF. The CDR3 DNA reads TGTGCCTGGACTGGGGGACAGGGACCTCGCGGGAATTCACCCCTCCACTTT.

In this sample, this clonotype turned up a few times. This sequence joins TRBV5-1 and TRBJ2-2, with 7 bases matching TRBD1. The CDR3 consists of 14 residues. V was clipped by 4 bases and J by 4 bases; unmatched bases: 4. The germline gives CDR1 SGHRS, CDR2 YFSETQ. The CDR3 region has the DNA TGCGCCAGCAGCGTCTACAGGGGCACCGGGGAGCTGTTTTTT. Amino acids: CASSVYRGTGELFF.

This clonotype has a count of ten or more. This chain uses TRBV5-1 with TRBJ2-1; weak D call: TRBD2 (5 bases). V was trimmed by 0 bases and J by 4 bases, leaving 11 bases between them. From germline, CDR1 is SGHRS and CDR2 YFSETQ. This CDR3 contains 15 residues. The CDR3 protein is CASSLDRTSYNEQFF. In DNA form, the CDR3 reads TGCGCCAGCAGCTTGGACCGGACTTCGTACAATGAGCAGTTCTTC.

This clonotype was found a few times. The chain uses TRBV27 and TRBJ2-1; perhaps TRBD2 as D (6 bases). CDR3 length: 15 amino acids. The germline V and J ends were trimmed by 0 bases and 8 bases, with 14 bases remaining between them. Germline V gene sequence: CDR1 MNHEY, CDR2 SMNVEV (reference sequence). CDR3 DNA: TGTGCCAGCAGTTTATCGTTTTTTCGCGGGGATGAGCAGTTCTTC. Translating gives CASSLSFFRGDEQFF.

This clonotype appeared many times. The chain joins TRBV10-3 to TRBJ1-1; the D is unclear. The CDR3 contains 13 residues. Germline CDR1 reads ENHRY; CDR2 reads SYGVKD. V gave up 4 bases and J gave up 0 bases, with 6 bases separating them. The CDR3 is CAISGTVNTEAFF. The CDR3 DNA follows: TGTGCCATCAGTGGGACGGTGAACACTGAAGCTTTCTTT.

This clonotype has ten or more counts. The DNA for the CDR3 is TGTGCCAGCAGTTTCCAGGGGGTGACGGCTTTCTTT. The encoded protein is CASSFQGVTAFF. This chain uses TRBV28 with TRBJ1-1; TRBD1 agrees at 7 bases. Germline CDR1 and CDR2: MDHEN and SYDVKM. The CDR3 has 12 residues. The V segment lost 3 bases and the J segment 11 bases; nucleotides outside the gene matches: 6.

This clonotype was counted many times. The V and J genes are TRBV5-1 and TRBJ2-1, with D perhaps matching TRBD2 (6 bases). V gave up 1 base and J gave up 4 bases, with 9 bases separating them. The length of the CDR3 is 14 residues. From germline, CDR1 is SGHRS and CDR2 YFSETQ. The CDR3 DNA reads as TGCGCCAGCAGCTTGAGGCGGGGTTACAATGAGCAGTTCTTC. It codes for CASSLRRGYNEQFF. The full variable domain, with the rest looked up from reference TRBV5-1 and TRBJ2-1, is KAGVTQTPRYLIKTRGQQVTLSCSPISGHRSVSWYQQTPGQGLQFLFEYFSETQRNKGNFPGRFSGRQFSNSRSEMNVSTLELGDSALYLCASSLRRGYNEQFFGPGTRLTVL.

The rearrangement joins TRBV29-1 to TRBJ2-4, with D possibly TRBD1 on 6 matching bases. Trimming stripped 7 bases from V and 0 bases from J, with 25 bases between. Germline CDR1 is SQVTM and CDR2 is ANQGSEA. The CDR3 consists of 18 residues. CDR3 amino acids: CSAFTQGPTNIAKNIQYF. The DNA of the CDR3 is TGCAGCGCCTTTACACAGGGACCAACCAATATAGCCAAAAACATTCAGTACTTC.

The rearrangement uses TRBV4-2 and TRBJ1-5; no clear D. The CDR3 covers 14 residues. V was shortened by 0 bases and J by 3 bases, with 6 bases between the two germline ends. CDR1 and CDR2 from the germline V gene are LGHNA and YNFKEQ. CDR3 sequence reads: CASSQEQINQPQHF. CDR3 sequence (DNA): TGTGCCAGCAGCCAAGAGCAGATCAATCAGCCCCAGCATTTT.

The V and J genes are TRBV29-1 and TRBJ2-1, with a weak D call TRBD1 (6 bases). CDR1 and CDR2 from the germline V gene are SQVTM and ANQGSEA. Trimming stripped 7 bases from V and 9 bases from J, with 16 bases between. The length of the CDR3 is 12 residues. CDR3 residues: CSGNKQGREQFF. The CDR3 nucleotides read TGCAGCGGGAATAAGCAGGGGCGTGAGCAGTTCTTC.

There are a few counts of this clonotype. The chain links TRBV5-1 to TRBJ2-1; D tentatively fits TRBD1 or TRBD2 (7 bases each). This CDR3 spans 19 amino acids. V lost 0 bases, J lost 5 bases, and 24 bases lay in between. Germline lookup yields CDR1 SGHRS and CDR2 YFSETQ. This CDR3 is CASSLVRQGGPLLDNEQFF. CDR3 coding DNA: TGCGCCAGCAGCTTGGTAAGACAGGGAGGGCCTTTGTTAGACAATGAGCAGTTCTTC.

This clonotype was observed a few times. V gene TRBV29-1 combines with J gene TRBJ1-2; D gene ambiguous. The germline V and J ends were trimmed by 4 bases and 2 bases, with 8 bases remaining between them. Germline V gene sequence: CDR1 SQVTM, CDR2 ANQGSEA. The CDR3 covers 12 residues. CDR3 DNA: TGCAGCGTTGGGTCGGGCAACTATGGCTACACCTTC. It translates to CSVGSGNYGYTF.

This clonotype was found many times. V and J are TRBV7-2 and TRBJ1-1, with a possible D match to TRBD1 (6 bases). CDR3 size: 13 residues. Trimming took off 3 bases at V and 4 bases at J, with 9 bases between the two ends. The germline gives CDR1 SGHTA, CDR2 FQGNSA. The CDR3 bases are TGTGCCAGCAGCTTCAGGGGTGTCACTGAAGCTTTCTTT. Protein sequence: CASSFRGVTEAFF.

This chain joins TRBV15 and TRBJ1-1; no firm D call. Trimming cost V 1 base and J 1 base, with 7 bases left between them. CDR3 length: 14 amino acids. The germline V gene encodes CDR1 LNHNV and CDR2 YYDKDF (reference sequence). The CDR3 reads CATSRVWGNTEAFF. As DNA, the CDR3 is TGTGCCACCAGCAGAGTCTGGGGGAACACTGAAGCTTTCTTT. The complete variable domain, with remaining parts taken from reference TRBV15 and TRBJ1-1, reads DAMVIQNPRYQVTQFGKPVTLSCSQTLNHNVMYWYQQKSSQAPKLLFHYYDKDFNNEADTPDNFQSRRPNTSFCFLDIRSPGLGDTAMYLCATSRVWGNTEAFFGQGTRLTVV.

This clonotype showed up just a few times. CDR3 in DNA: TGTGCCAGCAGTCGCGACAGGAGAGGCTCCGGGGAGCTGTTTTTT. Translation gives CASSRDRRGSGELFF. The V call is TRBV6-5, the J call TRBJ2-2; the D gene is possibly TRBD1 (6 bases). The CDR3 runs 15 residues. The V end lost 5 bases, the J end lost 6 bases, and 16 bases lay between the germline ends. CDR1 and CDR2 (germline): MNHEY, SVGAGI.

This rearrangement joins TRBV19 to TRBJ1-5, with 9 positions matching TRBD1. V lost 5 bases, J lost 5 bases, and 10 bases stayed unmatched. Germline V gene data show CDR1 as LNHDA and CDR2 as SQIVND (reference sequence). This CDR3 is 16 amino acids long. This CDR3 is CASSARDRAPDQPQHF. CDR3 DNA: TGTGCCAGTAGTGCCCGGGACAGGGCCCCAGATCAGCCCCAGCATTTT.

J is TRBJ2-2 and V is TRBV6-5; 11 bases are a match to TRBD1. The CDR3 runs 15 residues. Germline CDR1 is MNHEY and CDR2 is SVGAGI. V trimming: 2 bases; J trimming: 8 bases; junction bases outside the gene matches: 4. CDR3 region: CASSYTGQGVGELFF. CDR3 DNA: TGTGCCAGCAGTTACACGGGACAGGGGGTGGGGGAGCTGTTTTTT.

This chain joins TRBV30 and TRBJ2-2, with 8 bases identical to TRBD2. This CDR3 is built from 16 residues. The germline V gene encodes CDR1 GTSNPN and CDR2 SVGIG (reference sequence). J was trimmed by 5 bases and V by 0 bases; bases with no gene match: 8. The CDR3 here is CAWSVQRGGYTGELFF. The CDR3 bases are TGTGCCTGGAGTGTACAACGGGGGGGCTATACCGGGGAGCTGTTTTTT.

The chain employs TRBV28 and TRBJ2-7; D unclear. Germline assignment: CDR1 MDHEN and CDR2 SYDVKM. The CDR3 loop spans 12 amino acids. V shed 4 bases and J shed 2 bases, with 6 bases lying between them. CDR3: CASSSSAYEQYF. CDR3 sequence (DNA): TGTGCCAGCAGTTCCTCGGCCTACGAGCAGTACTTC.

This clonotype has a count of ten or more. This chain joins TRBV7-9 and TRBJ1-1, with TRBD1 matching over 7 bases. The CDR3 is made up of 16 amino acids. CDR1 and CDR2 from the germline V gene are SEHNR and FQNEAQ (reference sequence). Trimming at V came to 3 bases and at J to 11 bases, leaving 18 bases not matched to a gene. The CDR3 DNA reads as TGTGCCAGCAGCTTTCTATTTCCCACAGGGGTCTTGCTTGCTTTCTTT. This codes for CASSFLFPTGVLLAFF.

This clonotype was observed a handful of times. The DNA for the CDR3 is TGTGCCAGCAGCCATTCCGCTAGCGGGGGGACAGATACGCAGTATTTT. It encodes CASSHSASGGTDTQYF. The rearrangement uses TRBV9 and TRBJ2-3, with 11 bases matching TRBD2. CDR1 is SGDLS and CDR2 is YYNGEE in the germline V gene. Trimming took 4 bases from V and 3 from J; bases not matched to a gene: 7. CDR3 size: 16 residues.

The chain carries TRBV4-1 and TRBJ1-2; D possibly corresponds to TRBD1 (5 bases). Trimming stripped 3 bases from V and 0 bases from J, with 14 bases between. The CDR3 loop spans 16 amino acids. Germline CDR1 and CDR2: MGHRA and YSYEKL. The DNA of the CDR3 is TGCGCCAGCAGCCAGCGGGGGGTACCGCCTAACTATGGCTACACCTTC. Translation gives CASSQRGVPPNYGYTF.

This clonotype was observed many times. This chain links TRBV29-1 with TRBJ2-7; D call uncertain. CDR1 and CDR2 (germline): SQVTM, ANQGSEA. With 6 bases removed from V and 4 bases from J, the gap between germline ends came to 10 bases. The CDR3 spans 11 residues. CDR3 in DNA: TGCAGCGTCCTGGTTGGGTACGAGCAGTACTTC. Residues: CSVLVGYEQYF.

This clonotype showed up many times. This sequence joins TRBV20-1 and TRBJ1-1; TRBD1 aligns across 10 bases. Germline lookup yields CDR1 DFQATT and CDR2 SNEGSKA (reference sequence). CDR3 length equals 14 residues. Germline trimming cut 2 bases from V and 3 bases from J; bases unmatched to any gene: 3. The CDR3 is CSARSTGGYTEAFF. The CDR3 nucleotides read TGCAGTGCTAGATCGACAGGGGGCTACACTGAAGCTTTCTTT.

This clonotype was observed a few times. V and J are TRBV20-1 and TRBJ1-1; weak D call: TRBD1 (5 bases). Looked up from germline, CDR1 is DFQATT and CDR2 is SNEGSKA (reference sequence). The CDR3 is 15 amino acids. Trimming took 1 base from V and 0 from J, leaving 12 bases between them. As DNA, the CDR3 is TGCAGTGCTAGAGCCCCGACAGTTATGAACACTGAAGCTTTCTTT. Its translation is CSARAPTVMNTEAFF.